The clone carrying this T cell receptor beta chain was counted ten times or more. Its antigen is unknown. Molecular-barcoded quantitative 5'-RACE produced these TCR beta libraries. TCRdb fed the 5' RACE reads into MiXCR, producing one record per CDR3 protein. The sample holds hundreds of thousands of distinct CDR3 sequences, roughly an eighth seen once. The V end was cut by 7 bases, the J end by 5 bases, with 12 bases between. The CDR3 runs to 13 residues. These data are taken from a study of CD8 T cells in ankylosing spondylitis. Study-wide findings and caveats: Seemingly characteristic of ankylosing spondylitis blood was a TCR beta motif consisting of 7 or 8 highly homologous variants.

The sample consisted of blood, either unsorted or a sorted T cell fraction (not recorded which). V and J are TRBV12-3 or TRBV12-4 and TRBJ2-1; D gene unclear. This receptor was taken from a male donor with ankylosing spondylitis. The DNA of the CDR3 is TGTGCCAGCACAAAAGCAGACCACAATGAGCAGTTCTTC. This gives the protein CASTKADHNEQFF.